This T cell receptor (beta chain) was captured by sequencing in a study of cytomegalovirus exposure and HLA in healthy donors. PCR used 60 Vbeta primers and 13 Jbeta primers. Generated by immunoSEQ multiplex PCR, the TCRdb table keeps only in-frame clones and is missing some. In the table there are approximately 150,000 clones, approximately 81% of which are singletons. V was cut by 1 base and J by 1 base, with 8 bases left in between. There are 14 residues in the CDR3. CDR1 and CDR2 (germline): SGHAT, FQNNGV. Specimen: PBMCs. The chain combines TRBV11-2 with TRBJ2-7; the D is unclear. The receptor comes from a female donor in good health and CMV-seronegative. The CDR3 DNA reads TGTGCCAGCAGCTTAGTAACGGGTTCCTACGAGCAGTACTTC. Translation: CASSLVTGSYEQYF.